This paragraph covers one T cell receptor (beta chain) sequence. As handled by the study authors: Amplification of reference gene primers provided the estimated nucleated cell counts. The data were produced by immunoSEQ multiplex PCR, yet TCRdb's version contains in-frame clones alone and is incomplete. The V and J calls and clone size come from that table; D and trimming were worked out from the DNA. The repertoire holds 200,000 to 250,000 clones, about 83% seen once, with about 2% in the top ten. This sample is part of a study of blood T cell repertoires in COVID-19. Background on the study: The United States, Italy and Spain supplied acute and convalescent COVID-19 samples. T cells, B-cell-depleted T cells, or PBMCs provided the cDNA or gDNA that served as material.

CDR3 length equals 16 residues. Trimming cost V 4 bases and J 4 bases, with 16 bases left between them. The germline V gene encodes CDR1 WNHNN and CDR2 SYGVQD (reference sequence). The V call is TRBV10-1, the J call TRBJ2-2; D possibly corresponds to TRBD2 (6 bases). Sequenced: peripheral blood. The receptor was isolated from a man younger than 40 who had recovered from COVID-19. This chain's CDR3 is CASSAGRGTSTGELFF. CDR3 DNA sequence: TGCGCCAGCAGTGCGGGCCGGGGGACCTCCACCGGGGAGCTGTTTTTT.